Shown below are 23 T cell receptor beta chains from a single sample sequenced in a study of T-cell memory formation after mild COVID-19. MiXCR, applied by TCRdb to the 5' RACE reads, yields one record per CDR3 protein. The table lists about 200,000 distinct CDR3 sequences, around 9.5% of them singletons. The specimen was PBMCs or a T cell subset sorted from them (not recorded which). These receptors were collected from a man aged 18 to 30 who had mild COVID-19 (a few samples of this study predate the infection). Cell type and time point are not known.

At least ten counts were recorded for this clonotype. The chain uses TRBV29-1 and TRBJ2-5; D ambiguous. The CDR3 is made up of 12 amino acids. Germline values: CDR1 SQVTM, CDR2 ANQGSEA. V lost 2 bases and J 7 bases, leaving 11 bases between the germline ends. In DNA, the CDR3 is TGCAGCGTTGAAAACACTTGGGGGACCCAGTACTTC. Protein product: CSVENTWGTQYF.

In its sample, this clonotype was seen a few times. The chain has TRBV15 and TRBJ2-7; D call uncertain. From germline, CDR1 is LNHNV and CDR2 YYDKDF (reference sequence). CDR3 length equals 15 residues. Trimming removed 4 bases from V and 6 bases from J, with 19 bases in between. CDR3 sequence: CATSIKPPALFEQYV. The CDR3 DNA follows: TGTGCCACCAGCATCAAACCCCCTGCCCTTTTCGAGCAGTACGTC.

Here the CDR3 reads CASSQDTGLGAGELFF. CDR3 DNA sequence: TGCGCCAGCAGCCAAGATACAGGCCTCGGAGCCGGGGAGCTGTTTTTT. This chain uses TRBV4-3 with TRBJ2-2; possible D gene TRBD1, 5 bases. Trimming pared 0 bases from V and 6 bases from J, leaving 14 bases between. Germline V lookup: CDR1 LGHNA, CDR2 YSLEER. This CDR3 contains 16 residues.

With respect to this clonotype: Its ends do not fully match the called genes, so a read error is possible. Here the CDR3 reads CSARWASGGSTNTQYF. CDR3 nucleotides: TGCAGTGCTAGATGGGCTAGCGGGGGGAGCACAAATACGCAGTATTTT. This rearrangement joins TRBV20-1 to TRBJ2-3; 11 bases line up with TRBD2. CDR3 length equals 16 residues. Per the germline V gene, CDR1 is DFQATT and CDR2 is SNEGSKA (reference sequence).

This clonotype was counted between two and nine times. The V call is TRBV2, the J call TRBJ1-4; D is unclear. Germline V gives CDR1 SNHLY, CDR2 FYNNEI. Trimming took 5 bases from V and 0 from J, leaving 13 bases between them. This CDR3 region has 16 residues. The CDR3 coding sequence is TGTGCCAGCAGTTACACGGACTACACAACTAATGAAAAACTGTTTTTT. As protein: CASSYTDYTTNEKLFF.

CDR3 bases: TGTGCCAGCAGCTCGGGGGTCTTGCCAGAGACCCAGTACTTC. Translation: CASSSGVLPETQYF. This sequence joins TRBV11-3 and TRBJ2-5; maybe TRBD2 (6 bases). Germline loops: CDR1 SGHNT, CDR2 YENEEA. The CDR3 length is 14 residues. The ends were cut back, 4 bases at V and 4 bases at J, with 13 bases in the middle.

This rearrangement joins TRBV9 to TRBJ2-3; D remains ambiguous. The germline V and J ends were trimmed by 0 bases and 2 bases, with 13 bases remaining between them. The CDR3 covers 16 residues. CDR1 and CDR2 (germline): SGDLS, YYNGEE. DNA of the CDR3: TGTGCCAGCAGCGTAGTCGGGCTACCTATCACAGATACGCAGTATTTT. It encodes CASSVVGLPITDTQYF.

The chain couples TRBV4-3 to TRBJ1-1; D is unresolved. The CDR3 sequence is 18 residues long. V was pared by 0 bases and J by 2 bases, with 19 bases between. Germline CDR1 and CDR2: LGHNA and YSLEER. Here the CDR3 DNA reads TGCGCCAGCAGCCAAGATCCGGCCAGGACCTCTCGTAACACTGAAGCTTTCTTT. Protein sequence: CASSQDPARTSRNTEAFF.

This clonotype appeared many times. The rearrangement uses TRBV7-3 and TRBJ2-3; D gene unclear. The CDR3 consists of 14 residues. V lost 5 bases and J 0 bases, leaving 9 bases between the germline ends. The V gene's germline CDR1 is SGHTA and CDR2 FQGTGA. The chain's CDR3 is CASSLPGSTDTQYF. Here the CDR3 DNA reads TGTGCCAGCAGCCTTCCCGGTAGCACAGATACGCAGTATTTT.

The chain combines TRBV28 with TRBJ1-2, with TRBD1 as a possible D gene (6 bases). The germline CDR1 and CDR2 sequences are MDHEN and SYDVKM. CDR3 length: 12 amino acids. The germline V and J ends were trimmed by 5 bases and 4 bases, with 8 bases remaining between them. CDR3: CASSKTGYGYTF. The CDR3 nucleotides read TGTGCCAGCAGTAAGACAGGCTATGGCTACACCTTC.

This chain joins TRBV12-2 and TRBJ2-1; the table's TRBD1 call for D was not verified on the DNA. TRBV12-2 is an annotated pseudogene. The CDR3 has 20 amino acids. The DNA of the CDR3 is TGTGCAAGTCGCTTAGCGTACGGACTAGCGGGGGGGCCCTCCTACAATGAGCAGTTCTTC. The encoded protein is CASRLAYGLAGGPSYNEQFF.

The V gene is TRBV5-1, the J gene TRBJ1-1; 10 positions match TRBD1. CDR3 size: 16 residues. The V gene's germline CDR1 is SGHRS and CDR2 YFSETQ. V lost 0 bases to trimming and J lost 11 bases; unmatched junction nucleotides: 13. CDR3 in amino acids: CASSLVGTGALSAAFF. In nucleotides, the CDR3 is TGCGCCAGCAGCTTGGTAGGGACAGGGGCTCTCTCCGCGGCTTTCTTT.

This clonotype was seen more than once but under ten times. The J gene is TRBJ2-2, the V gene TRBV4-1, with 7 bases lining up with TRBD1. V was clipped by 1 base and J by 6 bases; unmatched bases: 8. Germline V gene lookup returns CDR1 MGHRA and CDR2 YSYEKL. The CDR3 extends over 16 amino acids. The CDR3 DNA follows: TGCGCCAGCAGCCAAGTTAGGGGCAGGGGGTCCGGGGAGCTGTTTTTT. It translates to CASSQVRGRGSGELFF.

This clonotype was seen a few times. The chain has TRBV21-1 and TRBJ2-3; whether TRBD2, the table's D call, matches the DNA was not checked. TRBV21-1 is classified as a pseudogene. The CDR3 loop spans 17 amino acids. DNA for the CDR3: TGTGCCAGCAGCAAAGTAGAAAGGGAGCTTAGCACAGATACGCAGTATTTT. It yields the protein CASSKVERELSTDTQYF.

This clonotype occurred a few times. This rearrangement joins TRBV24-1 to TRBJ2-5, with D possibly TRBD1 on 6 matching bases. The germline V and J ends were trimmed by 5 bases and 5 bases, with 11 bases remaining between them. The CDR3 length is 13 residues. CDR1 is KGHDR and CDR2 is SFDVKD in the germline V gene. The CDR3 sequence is CATSARGHETQYF. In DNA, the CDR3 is TGTGCCACCAGTGCCAGGGGCCACGAGACCCAGTACTTC.

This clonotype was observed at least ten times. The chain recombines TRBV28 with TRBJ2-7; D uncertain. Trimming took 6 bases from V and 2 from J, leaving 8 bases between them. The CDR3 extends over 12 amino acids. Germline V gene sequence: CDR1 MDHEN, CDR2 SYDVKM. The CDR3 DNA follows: TGTGCCAGCAGCGCGTCCCCCTACGAGCAGTACGTC. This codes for CASSASPYEQYV.

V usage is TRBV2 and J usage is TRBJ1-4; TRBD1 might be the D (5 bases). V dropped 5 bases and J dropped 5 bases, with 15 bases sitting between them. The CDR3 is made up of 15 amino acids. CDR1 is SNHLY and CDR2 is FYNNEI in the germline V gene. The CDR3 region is CASSQGPYLNEKLFF. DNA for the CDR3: TGTGCCAGCAGTCAGGGACCGTATCTCAATGAAAAACTGTTTTTT.

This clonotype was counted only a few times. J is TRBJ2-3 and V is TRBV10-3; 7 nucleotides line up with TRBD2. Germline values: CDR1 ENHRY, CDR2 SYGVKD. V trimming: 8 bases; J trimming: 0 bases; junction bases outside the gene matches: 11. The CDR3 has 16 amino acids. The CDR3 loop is CAISPAGVRSTDTQYF. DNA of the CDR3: TGTGCCATCTCCCCGGCGGGGGTCAGAAGCACAGATACGCAGTATTTT.

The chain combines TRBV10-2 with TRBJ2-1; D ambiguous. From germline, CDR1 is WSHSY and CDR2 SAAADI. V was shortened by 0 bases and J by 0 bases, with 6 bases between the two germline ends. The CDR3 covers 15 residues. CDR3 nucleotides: TGCGCCAGCAGTGAGTCCCGTAGCTCCTACAATGAGCAGTTCTTC. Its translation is CASSESRSSYNEQFF.

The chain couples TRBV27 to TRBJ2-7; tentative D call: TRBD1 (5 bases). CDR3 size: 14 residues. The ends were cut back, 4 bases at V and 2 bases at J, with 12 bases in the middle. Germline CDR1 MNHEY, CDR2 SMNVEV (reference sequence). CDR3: CASSWAGPTYEQYF. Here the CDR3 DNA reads TGTGCCAGCAGTTGGGCAGGGCCCACCTACGAGCAGTACTTC.

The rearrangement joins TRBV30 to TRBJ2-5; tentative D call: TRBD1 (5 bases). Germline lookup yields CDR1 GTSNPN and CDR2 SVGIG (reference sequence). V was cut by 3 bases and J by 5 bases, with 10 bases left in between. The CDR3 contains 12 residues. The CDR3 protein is CAWREGVETQYF. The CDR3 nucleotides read TGTGCCTGGAGAGAAGGGGTGGAGACCCAGTACTTC.

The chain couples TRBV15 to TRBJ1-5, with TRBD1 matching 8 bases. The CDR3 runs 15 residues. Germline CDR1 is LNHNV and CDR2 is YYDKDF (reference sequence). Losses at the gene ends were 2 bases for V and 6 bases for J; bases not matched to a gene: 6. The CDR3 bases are TGTGCCACCAGCAGACAGGGGGCGACTCGTCAGCCCCAGCATTTT. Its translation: CATSRQGATRQPQHF. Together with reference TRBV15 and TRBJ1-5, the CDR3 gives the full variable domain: DAMVIQNPRYQVTQFGKPVTLSCSQTLNHNVMYWYQQKSSQAPKLLFHYYDKDFNNEADTPDNFQSRRPNTSFCFLDIRSPGLGDTAMYLCATSRQGATRQPQHFGDGTRLSIL.

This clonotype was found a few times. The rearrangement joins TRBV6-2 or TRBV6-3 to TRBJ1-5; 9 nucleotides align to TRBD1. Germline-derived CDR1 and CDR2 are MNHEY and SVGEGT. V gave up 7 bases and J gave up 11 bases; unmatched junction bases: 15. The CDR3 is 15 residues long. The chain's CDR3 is CASTTPGQGLSAQHF. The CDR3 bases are TGTGCCAGCACCACACCGGGACAGGGACTAAGTGCCCAGCATTTT.